This TCR beta chain was identified in a study of human T cells and chemical hapten exposure. This clonotype was seen only a few times. Between the trimmed V and J ends, which lost 7 bases and 4 bases, there was a span of 10 bases. The germline V gene has CDR1 LNHDA and CDR2 SQIVND (reference sequence). The CDR3 is 13 amino acids. Time point reported: patch test 2, 6 weeks after DPC sensitization. Noted treatment: therapeutic diphenylcyclopropenone sensitization with weekly scalp DPC. Each CDR3 protein gets one entry after TCRdb re-called the RACE reads with MiXCR. The profile shows tens of thousands of distinct CDR3 sequences, 10% of them singletons.

This chain links TRBV19 with TRBJ2-2; TRBD1 is a possible D gene (5 bases). Material: whole blood, obtained in connection with sensitization to the hapten diphenylcyclopropenone (DPC). The receptor comes from a woman between 25 and 40 years old with alopecia areata. Some clones in this sample may be carry-over from other donors' samples. The CDR3 region has the DNA TGTGCCAGTAACTCAGGGATCACCGGGGAGCTGTTTTTT. Amino acids: CASNSGITGELFF.